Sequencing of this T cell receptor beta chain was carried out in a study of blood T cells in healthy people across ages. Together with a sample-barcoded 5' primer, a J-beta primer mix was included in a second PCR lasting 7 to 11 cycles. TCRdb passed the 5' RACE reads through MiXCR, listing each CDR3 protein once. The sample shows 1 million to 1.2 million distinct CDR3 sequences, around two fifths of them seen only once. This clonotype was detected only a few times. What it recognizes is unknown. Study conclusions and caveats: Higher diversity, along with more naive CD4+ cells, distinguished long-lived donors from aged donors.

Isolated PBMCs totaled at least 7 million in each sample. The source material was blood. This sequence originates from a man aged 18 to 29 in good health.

CDR3 sequence: CASSPPLRGSMNTEAFF. The CDR3 DNA is TGCGCCAGCAGCCCCCCCCTTCGGGGTTCAATGAACACTGAAGCTTTCTTT. The rearrangement joins TRBV4-1 to TRBJ1-1, with D unresolved. This CDR3 has 17 residues. V was cut by 4 bases and J by 0 bases, with 18 bases left in between. CDR1 MGHRA and CDR2 YSYEKL come from the germline V gene.